This T cell receptor (beta chain) was profiled in a study of cytotoxic CD8 clonotypes in ibrutinib-treated CLL. Whole-study results and caveats: Clonality at baseline surpassed age-matched healthy donors and tracked circulating CD8+ T-cell counts.

Of note for this clone: Its antigen is currently unknown.

The germline V gene encodes CDR1 SGHVS and CDR2 FNYEAQ. V was cut by 6 bases and J by 3 bases, with 15 bases left in between. The CDR3 sequence is 14 residues long. TCRdb's copy holds only in-frame clones and misses some; the assay was immunoSEQ multiplex PCR. This table holds about 140,000 clones, 85% to 95% found once. The specimen was PBMCs, collected after 12 months of ibrutinib treatment. The V and J genes are TRBV7-6 and TRBJ2-7, with a possible D match to TRBD2 (6 bases). This clonotype was sampled from a human donor with chronic lymphocytic leukemia. The CDR3 protein is CASSTGGLNYEQYF. CDR3 bases: TGTGCCAGCAGTACTGGGGGACTTAACTACGAGCAGTACTTC.